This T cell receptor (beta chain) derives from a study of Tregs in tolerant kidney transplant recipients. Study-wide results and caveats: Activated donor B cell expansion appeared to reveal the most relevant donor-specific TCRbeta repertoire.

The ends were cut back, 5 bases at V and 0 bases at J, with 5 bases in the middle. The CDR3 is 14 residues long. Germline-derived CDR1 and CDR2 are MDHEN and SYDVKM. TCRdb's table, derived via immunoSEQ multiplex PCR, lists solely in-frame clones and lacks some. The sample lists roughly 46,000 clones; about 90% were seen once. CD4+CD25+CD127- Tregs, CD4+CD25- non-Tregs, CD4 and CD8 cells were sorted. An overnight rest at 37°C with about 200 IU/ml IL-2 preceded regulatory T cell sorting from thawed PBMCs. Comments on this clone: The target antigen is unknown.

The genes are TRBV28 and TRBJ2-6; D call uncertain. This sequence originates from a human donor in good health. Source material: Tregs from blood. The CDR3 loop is CASSEPSGANVLTF. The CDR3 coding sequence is TGTGCCAGCAGTGAACCCTCTGGGGCCAACGTCCTGACTTTC.